The text below deals with one T cell receptor beta chain. Its specificity is unknown. The sample comes from a study of T cell clonotyping in hematopoietic cell transplantation. Study results and limitations: Few recipient clonotypes overlapped donors; over 95% were de novo at given depth. After transplant, recipient diversity fell while pathologically expanded clonotypes grew through day 180. Without cell sorting, CD4 versus CD8 contributions remain unresolved. Higher Inverse Simpson Index values in graft donor and pretransplant recipient predicted broader posttransplant TCR diversity.

Produced via immunoSEQ multiplex PCR; TCRdb's table is partial and in-frame only. Of over 15,000 clones listed, 80% to 90% are singletons. V gave up 1 base and J gave up 4 bases; unmatched junction bases: 7. CDR1 and CDR2 (germline): SQVTM, ANQGSEA. The CDR3 is made up of 14 amino acids. This TCR derives from a woman in her 40s in good health. Some clones in this sample may be carry-over from other donors' samples. Sequenced sample: peripheral blood mononuclear cells. The rearrangement joins TRBV29-1 to TRBJ2-7; 7 bases fit TRBD2. The CDR3 nucleotides are TGCAGCGTTGAAGCCCCTGGGCGGGGGTACGAGCAGTACTTC. As protein: CSVEAPGRGYEQYF.